The 4 T cell receptor beta chains listed next were all sequenced from one sample in a study of lymphopenia after photon versus proton radiotherapy. TCRdb's table, derived via immunoSEQ multiplex PCR, lists solely in-frame clones and lacks some. This table holds more than 70,000 clones, more than 70% found once. The sequences come from peripheral blood, collected from a patient treated with proton-based radiotherapy. Source of these receptors: a man in his 60s with pancreatic cancer.

V gene TRBV5-1 combines with J gene TRBJ2-1; possibly TRBD2 for D (6 bases). Between the trimmed V and J ends, which lost 0 bases and 7 bases, there was a span of 11 bases. The CDR3 spans 14 residues. The germline V gene has CDR1 SGHRS and CDR2 YFSETQ. CDR3 DNA: TGCGCCAGCAGCTTGGACGGGACTTCAAATGAGCAGTTCTTC. Its protein is CASSLDGTSNEQFF.

This clone showed up just a few times. Other DNA sequences in this specimen translate into the identical CDR3. The CDR3 DNA follows: TGCAGCGTTGACACAGGGAACACCGGGGAGCTGTTTTTT. Protein: CSVDTGNTGELFF. The chain uses TRBV29-1 and TRBJ2-2, with D maybe TRBD1 (5 bases). This CDR3 has 13 amino acids. CDR1 is SQVTM, CDR2 ANQGSEA, per germline. Trimming shortened V by 3 bases and J by 1 base, and 6 bases separated the two germline ends.

The chain recombines TRBV11-3 with TRBJ2-7, with 8 bases that match TRBD1. This CDR3 comprises 14 residues. The junction had 6 bases not matched to a gene; V was cut back by 5 bases and J by 3 bases. Germline CDR1 SGHNT, CDR2 YENEEA. In DNA form, the CDR3 reads TGTGCCAGCAGCCTTAGACAGGGGAACTACGAGCAGTACTTC. Its translation: CASSLRQGNYEQYF. Using reference TRBV11-3 and TRBJ2-7 for the parts outside the CDR3, the full variable domain is EAGVVQSPRYKIIEKKQPVAFWCNPISGHNTLYWYLQNLGQGPELLIRYENEEAVDDSQLPKDRFSAERLKGVDSTLKIQPAELGDSAVYLCASSLRQGNYEQYFGPGTRLTVT.

The chain recombines TRBV5-5 with TRBJ1-4; TRBD1 agrees at 7 bases. The CDR3 loop spans 15 amino acids. The germline V gene has CDR1 SGHKS and CDR2 YYEKEE (reference sequence). Trimming cost V 3 bases and J 5 bases; bases outside gene matches: 7. The CDR3 protein is CASSSADRRNEKLFF. The DNA for the CDR3 is TGTGCCAGCAGCTCCGCGGACAGGAGAAATGAAAAACTGTTTTTT.